These 21 T cell receptor beta chains came from one sample sequenced in a study of regulatory T cells in long-lasting Graves disease. To make TCR beta libraries, researchers used iRepertoire HTBI primers and Arm-PCR of CDR3 regions. A single record per CDR3 protein comes from TCRdb applying MiXCR to the multiplex PCR reads. Of some 430,000 distinct CDR3 sequences in the sample, about 22% were seen once. Regarding time point: persistent/refractory GD, antithyroid drugs over 5 years with positive TRAb. The TCR library was made from RNA extracted from PBMCs. Specimen: peripheral blood mononuclear cells (PBMCs), collected when the disease was refractory, from a patient treated with antithyroid drugs. The source of these receptors is a female donor with Graves disease.

With respect to this clonotype: This likely stems from a read error, as it lies one base from a far larger clone. The chain employs TRBV6-2 or TRBV6-3 and TRBJ1-4; maybe TRBD1 (6 bases). CDR1 is MNHEY and CDR2 is SVGEGT in the germline V gene. This CDR3 is built from 16 residues. CDR3 DNA sequence: TGTGCCAGCAGTGAATCATCGGGGACACCGAGTGAAAGACTGTTTTTT. Protein sequence: CASSESSGTPSERLFF.

This clonotype has a single count. The J gene is TRBJ2-5, the V gene TRBV7-2; tentative D call: TRBD2 (5 bases). CDR3 length: 13 amino acids. V was clipped by 4 bases and J by 1 base, with 7 bases between them. Germline V gives CDR1 SGHTA, CDR2 FQGNSA. The CDR3 sequence: CASSSAAQETQYF. CDR3 coding DNA: TGTGCCAGCAGCTCAGCGGCCCAAGAGACCCAGTACTTC.

Ten or more counts support this clonotype. The chain combines TRBV12-3 or TRBV12-4 with TRBJ1-2, with TRBD1 identical over 8 bases. The CDR3 is made up of 14 amino acids. V lost 4 bases and J lost 4; bases outside the gene matches: 5. This chain's CDR3 is CASSSRGRGYGYTF. For the CDR3, the DNA is TGTGCCAGCAGTTCCAGGGGGCGAGGCTATGGCTACACCTTC.

In regard to this clonotype: This may arise from a read error, as a much more abundant clone is one base away. The DNA is omitted, as the CDR3 cannot be located on it reliably, and the CDR3 follows TCRdb's listing. V and J are TRBV12-3 or TRBV12-4 and TRBJ1-2. The CDR3 is 14 amino acids long, termini counted. The CDR3 here is CASILVGSGYGYTF.

This clonotype occurred many times. The rearrangement uses TRBV12-3 or TRBV12-4 and TRBJ2-5, with a weak D call TRBD2 (5 bases). The V and J ends lost 6 bases and 5 bases respectively, with 16 bases between them. The CDR3 has 14 amino acids. The CDR3 region is CASSRGLNEETQYF. The CDR3 DNA is TGTGCCAGCAGCCGGGGATTGAATGAGGAGACCCAGTACTTC.

This sequence joins TRBV6-1 and TRBJ2-7; 8 nucleotides line up with TRBD1. The V gene's germline CDR1 is MNHNS and CDR2 SASEGT. The CDR3 is 17 residues long. With 4 bases clipped from V and 1 base from J, the junction kept 12 bases outside the gene matches. The chain's CDR3 is CASSGFTGTGGSYEQYF. The CDR3 DNA sequence: TGTGCCAGCAGTGGCTTTACCGGGACAGGAGGTTCCTACGAGCAGTACTTC.

The CDR3 bases are TGTGCCAGCAGCTTAGATCGCGGGATGGCTTTCTTT. Protein: CASSLDRGMAFF. This chain links TRBV11-3 with TRBJ1-1; D is unresolved. CDR3 length: 12 amino acids. Germline V gene data show CDR1 as SGHNT and CDR2 as YENEEA. V was clipped by 0 bases and J by 11 bases, with 10 bases between them.

This clonotype was observed many times. CDR3 in amino acids: CASSQEPEQETQYF. As DNA, the CDR3 is TGTGCCAGCAGCCAAGAACCGGAACAAGAGACCCAGTACTTC. The chain links TRBV3-1 to TRBJ2-5, with D unresolved. The CDR3 spans 14 residues. Trimming stripped 0 bases from V and 2 bases from J, with 7 bases between. Germline values: CDR1 LGHDT, CDR2 YNNKEL (reference sequence).

Concerning this clonotype itself: One junction end does not reproduce the germline sequence, and a read error may be involved. The chain is built from TRBV7-9 and TRBJ2-2, with D perhaps TRBD1 (7 bases). CDR3 length: 14 amino acids. The V gene's germline CDR1 is SEHNR and CDR2 FQNEAQ (reference sequence). In nucleotides, the CDR3 is TGTGCCAGCAGCCCAGGGGGGAACACCGGGGAGCCGTTTTTT. Its translation is CASSPGGNTGEPFF.

This clonotype was observed many times. The CDR3, as DNA: TGTGCCAGCACCGAGACAGGGGGCGGAGAGACCCAGTACTTC. Its protein product is CASTETGGGETQYF. The J gene is TRBJ2-5, the V gene TRBV27, with 10 bases fitting TRBD1. The V and J ends lost 7 bases and 4 bases, in that order; junction bases with no gene match: 6. Germline CDR1 and CDR2: MNHEY and SMNVEV (reference sequence). The CDR3 totals 14 residues.

This clonotype was seen only once. The chain carries TRBV18 and TRBJ2-1; the D is unclear. The V end was cut by 6 bases, the J end by 9 bases, with 12 bases between. CDR1 and CDR2 (germline): KGHSH, LQKENI. This CDR3 spans 12 amino acids. CDR3 in amino acids: CASSPSSGEQFF. The CDR3 nucleotides read TGTGCCAGCTCGCCTAGTAGTGGTGAGCAGTTCTTC.

The V gene is TRBV24-1, the J gene TRBJ2-7; 9 nucleotides agree with TRBD1. Germline V gives CDR1 KGHDR, CDR2 SFDVKD. This CDR3 region has 15 residues. J gave up 5 bases and V 3 bases, and 7 bases lay outside the gene matches. CDR3 sequence (DNA): TGTGCCACCAGTGATGGACAGGGGTTTGTTGACGAGCAGTACTTC. Encoded protein: CATSDGQGFVDEQYF.

This chain connects TRBV19 to TRBJ1-6; D gene ambiguous. This CDR3 contains 13 residues. Per germline, CDR1 LNHDA and CDR2 SQIVND (reference sequence). V dropped 0 bases and J dropped 7 bases, with 4 bases sitting between them. CDR3 sequence: CASSIEGNSPLHF. The CDR3 nucleotides read TGTGCCAGTAGTATAGAAGGAAATTCACCCCTCCACTTT.

The chain is built from TRBV7-9 and TRBJ1-1; 11 bases are a match to TRBD1. The CDR3 consists of 15 residues. In germline, CDR1 is SEHNR, CDR2 FQNEAQ (reference sequence). Trimming took 5 bases from V and 5 from J; bases not matched to a gene: 7. The CDR3 region has the DNA TGTGCCAGCAGCCAAGGACAGGGGGCGCAGACTGAAGCTTTCTTT. As protein: CASSQGQGAQTEAFF.

This rearrangement joins TRBV9 to TRBJ1-5; weak D call: TRBD1 (5 bases). The CDR3 consists of 14 residues. Germline CDR1 and CDR2: SGDLS and YYNGEE. V lost 0 bases and J lost 7, with 11 bases in between. CDR3 loop: CASSVAGDGQPQHF. DNA of the CDR3: TGTGCCAGCAGCGTAGCTGGGGACGGGCAGCCCCAGCATTTT.

At least ten counts were recorded for this clonotype. The CDR3 here is CASSLSRGDNSPLHF. The CDR3 DNA follows: TGTGCCAGCAGCTTAAGTCGGGGGGATAATTCACCCCTCCACTTT. The chain couples TRBV7-3 to TRBJ1-6; a possible D gene is TRBD1 (5 bases). Trimming shortened V by 1 base and J by 5 bases, and 9 bases separated the two germline ends. Looked up from germline, CDR1 is SGHTA and CDR2 is FQGTGA. This CDR3 is 15 amino acids long. The complete variable domain, with remaining parts taken from reference TRBV7-3 and TRBJ1-6, reads GAGVSQTPSNKVTEKGKYVELRCDPISGHTALYWYRQSLGQGPEFLIYFQGTGAADDSGLPNDRFFAVRPEGSVSTLKIQRTERGDSAVYLCASSLSRGDNSPLHFGNGTRLTVT.

The table lists this clonotype with many counts. This CDR3 reads CSVVVSRQGQYGYTF. The CDR3 DNA follows: TGCAGCGTTGTGGTGTCGCGGCAGGGGCAGTATGGCTACACCTTC. The chain recombines TRBV29-1 with TRBJ1-2; D may be TRBD1 (6 bases). Germline V gene data show CDR1 as SQVTM and CDR2 as ANQGSEA. Trimming shortened V by 4 bases and J by 5 bases, and 20 bases separated the two germline ends. The CDR3 is 15 residues long.

This clonotype was seen many times. The genes are TRBV20-1 and TRBJ2-7, with TRBD1 identical over 7 bases. Unmatched junction bases numbered 10, after V lost 4 bases and J lost 1 base. Per germline, CDR1 DFQATT and CDR2 SNEGSKA (reference sequence). The CDR3 totals 15 residues. CDR3 in amino acids: CSAITGAQISYEQYF. The CDR3 DNA follows: TGCAGTGCTATTACAGGGGCGCAGATTTCCTACGAGCAGTACTTC.

The rearrangement uses TRBV28 and TRBJ1-6; D ambiguous. The CDR3 runs 18 residues. Trimming shortened V by 6 bases and J by 5 bases, and 23 bases separated the two germline ends. Germline V gives CDR1 MDHEN, CDR2 SYDVKM. CDR3 protein: CASSLSVRVRLHNSPLHF. The CDR3 bases are TGTGCCAGCAGCCTCTCGGTGAGGGTAAGGCTGCATAATTCACCCCTCCACTTT.

In this sample, this clonotype turned up many times. This rearrangement joins TRBV11-2 to TRBJ1-2; 7 nucleotides line up with TRBD1. Trimming took 3 bases from V and 8 from J; bases not matched to a gene: 3. Germline V lookup: CDR1 SGHAT, CDR2 FQNNGV. This CDR3 has 12 amino acids. The CDR3 DNA reads TGTGCCAGCAGCTTGACAGGGAGCGGCTACACCTTC. Translating gives CASSLTGSGYTF.

This chain links TRBV9 with TRBJ1-1; D is undetermined. The germline V and J ends were trimmed by 4 bases and 3 bases, with 22 bases remaining between them. Germline-derived CDR1 and CDR2 are SGDLS and YYNGEE. This CDR3 is 17 amino acids long. The CDR3 coding sequence is TGTGCCAGCAGCCCATTGCCGGTCCCCAAAATTGACACTGAAGCTTTCTTT. This gives the protein CASSPLPVPKIDTEAFF. The full variable domain, rest sourced from reference TRBV9 and TRBJ1-1, is DSGVTQTPKHLITATGQRVTLRCSPRSGDLSVYWYQQSLDQGLQFLIQYYNGEERAKGNILERFSAQQFPDLHSELNLSSLELGDSALYFCASSPLPVPKIDTEAFFGQGTRLTVV.